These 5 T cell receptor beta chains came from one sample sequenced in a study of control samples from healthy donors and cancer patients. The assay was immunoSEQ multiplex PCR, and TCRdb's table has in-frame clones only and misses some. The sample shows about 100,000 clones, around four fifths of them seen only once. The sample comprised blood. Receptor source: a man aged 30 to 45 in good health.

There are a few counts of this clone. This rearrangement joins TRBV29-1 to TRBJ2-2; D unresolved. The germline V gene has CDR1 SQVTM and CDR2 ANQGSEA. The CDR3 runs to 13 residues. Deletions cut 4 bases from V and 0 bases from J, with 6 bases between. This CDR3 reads CSVGQSNTGELFF. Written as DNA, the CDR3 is TGCAGCGTTGGGCAGTCGAACACCGGGGAGCTGTTTTTT.

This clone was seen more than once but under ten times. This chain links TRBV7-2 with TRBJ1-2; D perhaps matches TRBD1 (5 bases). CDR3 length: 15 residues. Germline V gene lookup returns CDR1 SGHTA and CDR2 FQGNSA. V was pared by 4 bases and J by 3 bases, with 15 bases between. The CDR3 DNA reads TGTGCCAGCAGCTCCGGGACCGGGAAGGACTATGGCTACACCTTC. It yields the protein CASSSGTGKDYGYTF.

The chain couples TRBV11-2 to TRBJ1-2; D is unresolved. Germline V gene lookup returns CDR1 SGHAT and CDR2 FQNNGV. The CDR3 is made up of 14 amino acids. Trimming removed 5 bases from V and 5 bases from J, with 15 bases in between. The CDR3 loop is CASSPNTVAYGYTF. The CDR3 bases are TGTGCCAGCAGCCCAAACACGGTCGCATATGGCTACACCTTC.

The CDR3 spells CASSAGGSYNEQFF. The CDR3 DNA is TGTGCCAGTAGTGCGGGGGGCTCCTACAATGAGCAGTTCTTC. The chain has TRBV19 and TRBJ2-1; the match to TRBD2 covers 8 bases. CDR3 size: 14 residues. Per germline, CDR1 LNHDA and CDR2 SQIVND (reference sequence). The ends lost 5 bases at V and 0 bases at J; junction bases unmatched: 0.

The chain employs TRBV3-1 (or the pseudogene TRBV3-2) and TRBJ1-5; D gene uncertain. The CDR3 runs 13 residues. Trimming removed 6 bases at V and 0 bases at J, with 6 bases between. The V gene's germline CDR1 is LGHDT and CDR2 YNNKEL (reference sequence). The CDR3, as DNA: TGTGCCAGCAGTAGACATAGCAATCAGCCCCAGCATTTT. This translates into CASSRHSNQPQHF.